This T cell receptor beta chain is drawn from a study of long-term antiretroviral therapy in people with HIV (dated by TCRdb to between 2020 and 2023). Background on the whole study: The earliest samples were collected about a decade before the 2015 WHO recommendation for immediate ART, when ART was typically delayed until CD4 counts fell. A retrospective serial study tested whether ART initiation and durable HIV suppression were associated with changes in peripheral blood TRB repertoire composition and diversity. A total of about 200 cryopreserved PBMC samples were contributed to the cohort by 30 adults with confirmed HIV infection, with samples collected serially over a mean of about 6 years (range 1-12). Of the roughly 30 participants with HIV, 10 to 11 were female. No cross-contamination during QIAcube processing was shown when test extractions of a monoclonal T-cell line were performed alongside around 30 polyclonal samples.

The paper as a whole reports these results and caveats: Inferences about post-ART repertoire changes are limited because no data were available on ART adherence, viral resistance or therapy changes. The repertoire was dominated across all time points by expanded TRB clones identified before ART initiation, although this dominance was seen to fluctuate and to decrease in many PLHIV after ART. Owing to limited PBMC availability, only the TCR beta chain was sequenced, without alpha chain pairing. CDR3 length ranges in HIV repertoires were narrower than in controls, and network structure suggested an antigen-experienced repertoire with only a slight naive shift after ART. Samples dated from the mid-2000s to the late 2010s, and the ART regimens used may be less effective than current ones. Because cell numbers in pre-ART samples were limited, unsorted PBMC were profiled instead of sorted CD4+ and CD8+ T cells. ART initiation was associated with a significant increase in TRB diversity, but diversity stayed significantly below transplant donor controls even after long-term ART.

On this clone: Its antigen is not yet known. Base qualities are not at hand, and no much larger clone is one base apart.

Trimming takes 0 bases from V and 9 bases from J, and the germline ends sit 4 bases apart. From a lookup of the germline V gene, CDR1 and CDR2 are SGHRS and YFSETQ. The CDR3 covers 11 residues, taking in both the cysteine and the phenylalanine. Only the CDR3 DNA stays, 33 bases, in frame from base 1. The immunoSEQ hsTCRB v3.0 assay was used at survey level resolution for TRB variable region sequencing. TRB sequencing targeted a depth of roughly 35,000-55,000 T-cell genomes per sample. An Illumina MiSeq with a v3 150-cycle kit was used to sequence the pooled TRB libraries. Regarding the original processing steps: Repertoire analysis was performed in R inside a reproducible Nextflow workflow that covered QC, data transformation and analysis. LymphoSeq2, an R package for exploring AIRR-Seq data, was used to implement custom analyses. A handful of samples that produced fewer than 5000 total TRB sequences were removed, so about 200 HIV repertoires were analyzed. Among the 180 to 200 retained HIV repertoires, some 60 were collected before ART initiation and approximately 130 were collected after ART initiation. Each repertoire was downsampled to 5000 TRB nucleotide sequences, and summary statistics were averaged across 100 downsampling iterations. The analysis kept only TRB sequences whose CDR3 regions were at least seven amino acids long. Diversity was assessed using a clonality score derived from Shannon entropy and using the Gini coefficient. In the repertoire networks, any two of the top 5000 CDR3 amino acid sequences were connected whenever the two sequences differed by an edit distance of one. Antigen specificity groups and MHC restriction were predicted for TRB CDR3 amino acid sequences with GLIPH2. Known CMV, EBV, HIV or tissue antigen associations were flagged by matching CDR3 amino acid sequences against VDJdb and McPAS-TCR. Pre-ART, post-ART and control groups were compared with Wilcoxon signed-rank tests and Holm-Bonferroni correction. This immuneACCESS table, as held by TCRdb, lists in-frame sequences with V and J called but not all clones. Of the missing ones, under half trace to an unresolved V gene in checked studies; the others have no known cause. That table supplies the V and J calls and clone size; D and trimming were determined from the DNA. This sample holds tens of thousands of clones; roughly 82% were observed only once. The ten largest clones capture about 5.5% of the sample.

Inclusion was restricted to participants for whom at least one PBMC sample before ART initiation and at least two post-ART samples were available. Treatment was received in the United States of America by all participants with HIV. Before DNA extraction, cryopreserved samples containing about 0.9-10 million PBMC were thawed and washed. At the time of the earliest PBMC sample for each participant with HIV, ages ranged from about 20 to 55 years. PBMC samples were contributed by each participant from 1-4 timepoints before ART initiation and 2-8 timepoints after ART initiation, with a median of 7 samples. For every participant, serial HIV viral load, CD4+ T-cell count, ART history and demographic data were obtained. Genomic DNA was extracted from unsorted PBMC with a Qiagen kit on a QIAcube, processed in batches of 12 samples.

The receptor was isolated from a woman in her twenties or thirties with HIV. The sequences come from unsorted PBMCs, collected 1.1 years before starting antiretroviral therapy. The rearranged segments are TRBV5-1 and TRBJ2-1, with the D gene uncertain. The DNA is TGCGCCAGCAGCTTGGGTGCTGAGCAGTTCTTC. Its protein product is CASSLGAEQFF.